What follows are 30 T cell receptor beta chains derived from one specimen sequenced in a study of blood T cell repertoires in COVID-19. The method was immunoSEQ multiplex PCR; TCRdb's version includes in-frame clones alone and lacks a portion of them. The sample has just over 70,000 clones, around 91% seen once. Input material: peripheral blood. The source of these receptors is a human donor in a cohort sampled during active COVID-19.

V is TRBV6-6 and J is TRBJ1-1, with TRBD1 matching over 7 bases. The V gene's germline CDR1 is MNHNY and CDR2 SVGAGI (reference sequence). The CDR3 is made up of 13 amino acids. The J segment lost 3 bases and the V segment lost 8 bases, leaving 6 bases of the junction unmatched. CDR3 nucleotide sequence: TGTGCCAGCCGAAGGGGGCACGACACTGAAGCTTTCTTT. Amino acids: CASRRGHDTEAFF.

The V and J genes are TRBV5-4 and TRBJ1-1; 7 bases are a match to TRBD1. V gave up 0 bases and J gave up 1 base; unmatched junction bases: 3. The CDR3 consists of 15 residues. Germline V CDR1 and CDR2: SGHNT, YYREEE (reference sequence). The CDR3 nucleotides are TGTGCCAGCAGCTTGGAGGACAGGTCGAACACTGAAGCTTTCTTT. This translates into CASSLEDRSNTEAFF.

CDR3 amino acids: CASSYVQGADTQYF. In DNA form, the CDR3 reads TGTGCCAGCAGTTACGTACAGGGAGCAGATACGCAGTATTTT. The V call is TRBV6-5, the J call TRBJ2-3; D possibly corresponds to TRBD1 (6 bases). V was trimmed by 2 bases and J by 4 bases, leaving 10 bases between them. CDR3 length: 14 residues. Germline CDR1 and CDR2: MNHEY and SVGAGI.

V usage is TRBV4-3 and J usage is TRBJ1-4; the match to TRBD1 covers 7 bases. The CDR3 contains 16 residues. After removal of 3 bases from V and 0 bases from J, the junction contained 4 bases not matched to a gene. Germline CDR1 reads LGHNA; CDR2 reads YSLEER. Written as DNA, the CDR3 is TGCGCCAGCAGCCAGGACAGGTTGTCAACTAATGAAAAACTGTTTTTT. Its protein product is CASSQDRLSTNEKLFF.

This clone was picked up a small number of times. The genes are TRBV7-3 and TRBJ2-7, with a tentative D call TRBD2 (6 bases). The CDR3 totals 14 residues. V lost 4 bases to trimming and J lost 2 bases, with 12 bases between them. CDR1 SGHTA and CDR2 FQGTGA come from the germline V gene. The CDR3 DNA sequence: TGTGCCAGCAGCTATCAACCGGGGGCCTACGAGCAGTACTTC. It codes for CASSYQPGAYEQYF.

This rearrangement joins TRBV6-2 or TRBV6-3 to TRBJ2-1; 10 bases fit TRBD2. The V gene end was trimmed by 5 bases and the J gene end by 3 bases; junction bases not matched to a gene: 7. Germline CDR1 is MNHEY and CDR2 is SVGEGT. This CDR3 spans 16 amino acids. CDR3 nucleotide sequence: TGTGCCAGCAGTCCGACGTCTAGCGGGGGCTACAATGAGCAGTTCTTC. The encoded protein is CASSPTSSGGYNEQFF.

Turning to this clone: The sample contains more than one DNA sequence encoding this CDR3. The CDR3: CASSLRDRGHEQYF. CDR3 in DNA: TGTGCCAGCAGTTTAAGGGACAGGGGCCACGAGCAGTACTTC. This sequence joins TRBV27 and TRBJ2-7; 10 positions match TRBD1. CDR1 and CDR2 from the germline V gene are MNHEY and SMNVEV (reference sequence). CDR3 length equals 14 residues. Trimming removed 2 bases from V and 5 bases from J; junction bases left unmatched: 3.

This chain joins TRBV19 and TRBJ1-1, with D possibly matching TRBD1 (5 bases). The length of the CDR3 is 15 residues. V was shortened by 5 bases and J by 1 base, with 14 bases between the two germline ends. The germline V gene encodes CDR1 LNHDA and CDR2 SQIVND (reference sequence). CDR3 amino acids: CASSPQGRGNTEAFF. In nucleotides, the CDR3 is TGTGCCAGTAGTCCCCAGGGAAGGGGGAACACTGAAGCTTTCTTT. The variable domain in full, with the rest retrieved from reference TRBV19 and TRBJ1-1, is DGGITQSPKYLFRKEGQNVTLSCEQNLNHDAMYWYRQDPGQGLRLIYYSQIVNDFQKGDIAEGYSVSREKKESFPLTVTSAQKNPTAFYLCASSPQGRGNTEAFFGQGTRLTVV.

The chain employs TRBV19 and TRBJ2-5; 11 positions agree with TRBD1. The V gene end was trimmed by 8 bases and the J gene end by 0 bases; junction bases not matched to a gene: 8. Germline CDR1 and CDR2: LNHDA and SQIVND (reference sequence). The CDR3 is made up of 16 amino acids. Here the CDR3 DNA reads TGTGCCAGTTCGGACAGGGGGCCAGTGTACCAAGAGACCCAGTACTTC. Translating it yields CASSDRGPVYQETQYF. The full variable domain, in which reference TRBV19 and TRBJ2-5 provide the parts outside the CDR3, is DGGITQSPKYLFRKEGQNVTLSCEQNLNHDAMYWYRQDPGQGLRLIYYSQIVNDFQKGDIAEGYSVSREKKESFPLTVTSAQKNPTAFYLCASSDRGPVYQETQYFGPGTRLLVL.

This chain uses TRBV6-6 with TRBJ1-1; D is unclear. CDR1 and CDR2 from the germline V gene are MNHNY and SVGAGI (reference sequence). V gave up 8 bases and J gave up 5 bases, with 9 bases separating them. There are 11 residues in the CDR3. The CDR3 DNA reads as TGTGCCAGCCTACGGAGGACTGAAGCTTTCTTT. Translating gives CASLRRTEAFF.

This CDR3 is CASGDRPNYGYTF. The CDR3 nucleotides read TGTGCCAGCGGGGACAGACCTAACTATGGCTACACCTTC. The chain joins TRBV28 to TRBJ1-2; 7 bases fit TRBD1. The CDR3 totals 13 residues. Germline-derived CDR1 and CDR2 are MDHEN and SYDVKM. V shed 8 bases and J 0 bases; nucleotides not matched to a gene: 3.

V usage is TRBV6-5 and J usage is TRBJ1-1, with D uncertain. Trimming removed 11 bases at V and 5 bases at J, with 18 bases between. The CDR3 runs to 13 residues. CDR1 MNHEY and CDR2 SVGAGI come from the germline V gene. CDR3: CASSRPRGTEAFF. The CDR3, as DNA: TGTGCCTCGAGCAGGCCTCGGGGTACTGAAGCTTTCTTT.

This clone was recorded once. The rearrangement uses TRBV28 and TRBJ2-7; no clear D. The germline V gene encodes CDR1 MDHEN and CDR2 SYDVKM. The CDR3 is made up of 15 amino acids. Trimming removed 2 bases from V and 1 base from J, with 12 bases in between. The CDR3 loop is CASSLTAGESYEQYF. The CDR3, as DNA: TGTGCCAGCAGTTTAACGGCAGGCGAGTCCTACGAGCAGTACTTC. Filled out from reference TRBV28 and TRBJ2-7, the complete variable domain reads DVKVTQSSRYLVKRTGEKVFLECVQDMDHENMFWYRQDPGLGLRLIYFSYDVKMKEKGDIPEGYSVSREKKERFSLILESASTNQTSMYLCASSLTAGESYEQYFGPGTRLTVT.

The chain is built from TRBV27 and TRBJ2-6; D remains unclear. Germline CDR1 reads MNHEY; CDR2 reads SMNVEV (reference sequence). V dropped 8 bases and J dropped 0 bases, with 8 bases sitting between them. CDR3 length equals 14 residues. For the CDR3, the DNA is TGTGCCAGCCAACAGAGCTCTGGGGCCAACGTCCTGACTTTC. It specifies CASQQSSGANVLTF.

The chain has TRBV6-1 and TRBJ1-2; TRBD1 matches at 9 bases. V dropped 4 bases and J dropped 4; count of bases not matched to a gene: 22. CDR3 length: 20 amino acids. Germline values: CDR1 MNHNS, CDR2 SASEGT. For the CDR3, the DNA is TGTGCCAGCAGTGTCGATTCTAGAGGGGTCCACAGGGGGCAAAGCTATGGCTACACCTTC. Its translation: CASSVDSRGVHRGQSYGYTF.

The CDR3 here is CASSQVASGGYQETQYF. The CDR3, as DNA: TGTGCCAGCAGCCAAGTCGCTAGCGGGGGGTACCAAGAGACCCAGTACTTC. The V call is TRBV3-1 (or the pseudogene TRBV3-2), the J call TRBJ2-5; 11 bases are a match to TRBD2. V shed 1 base, J shed 0 bases, and the junction held 4 bases outside the gene matches. CDR3 size: 17 residues. CDR1 and CDR2 from the germline V gene are LGHDT and YNNKEL (reference sequence).

V usage is TRBV9 and J usage is TRBJ1-1; 10 nucleotides match TRBD1. Trimming at V came to 4 bases and at J to 5 bases, leaving 8 bases not matched to a gene. The V gene's germline CDR1 is SGDLS and CDR2 YYNGEE. The CDR3 has 15 residues. CDR3 protein: CASSSHGQGGTEAFF. The CDR3 DNA follows: TGTGCCAGCAGCAGTCACGGACAGGGGGGGACTGAAGCTTTCTTT.

The rearrangement joins TRBV11-2 to TRBJ1-4; TRBD1 agrees at 7 bases. Germline loops: CDR1 SGHAT, CDR2 FQNNGV. V lost 5 bases and J lost 0; bases outside the gene matches: 9. The CDR3 covers 17 residues. This CDR3 is CASSQWAGQPTNEKLFF. The CDR3 DNA follows: TGTGCCAGCAGCCAATGGGCGGGACAGCCAACTAATGAAAAACTGTTTTTT.

The genes are TRBV18 and TRBJ1-4; 7 positions agree with TRBD1. Trimming at V came to 1 base and at J to 3 bases, leaving 8 bases not matched to a gene. Germline V CDR1 and CDR2: KGHSH, LQKENI. The CDR3 contains 17 residues. The CDR3 is CASSPLPQGRSNEKLFF. The CDR3 bases are TGTGCCAGCTCACCACTCCCACAGGGGAGGTCTAATGAAAAACTGTTTTTT.

The rearrangement joins TRBV4-3 to TRBJ2-6; D is undetermined. Germline V gives CDR1 LGHNA, CDR2 YSLEER. Trimming removed 4 bases at V and 0 bases at J, with 7 bases between. The CDR3 length is 15 residues. The CDR3 reads CASSRGSSGANVLTF. The CDR3 coding sequence is TGCGCCAGCAGCCGCGGAAGCTCTGGGGCCAACGTCCTGACTTTC.

V and J are TRBV28 and TRBJ2-5, with a weak D call TRBD1 (5 bases). Germline lookup yields CDR1 MDHEN and CDR2 SYDVKM. CDR3 length: 14 amino acids. Trimming took off 4 bases at V and 5 bases at J, with 14 bases between the two ends. This CDR3 is CASSWQGRLETQYF. Here the CDR3 DNA reads TGTGCCAGCAGTTGGCAGGGAAGGTTGGAGACCCAGTACTTC.

The chain recombines TRBV27 with TRBJ1-1; TRBD1 is a possible D gene (5 bases). The CDR3 consists of 13 residues. Germline V lookup: CDR1 MNHEY, CDR2 SMNVEV (reference sequence). V gave up 5 bases and J gave up 7 bases, with 14 bases separating them. The CDR3 DNA sequence: TGTGCCAGCAGTCCCACAGGTATCGTTGAAGCTTTCTTT. The encoded protein is CASSPTGIVEAFF.

The chain carries TRBV6-2 or TRBV6-3 and TRBJ2-5; D may be TRBD2 (6 bases). Looked up from germline, CDR1 is MNHEY and CDR2 is SVGEGT. This CDR3 is built from 16 residues. Trimming shortened V by 2 bases and J by 5 bases, and 18 bases separated the two germline ends. The CDR3 DNA reads as TGTGCCAGCAGTTACCCGGTCGTGGGAGGAGAGGAGACCCAGTACTTC. This sequence encodes CASSYPVVGGEETQYF.

This chain connects TRBV19 to TRBJ2-7; 8 bases align to TRBD1. Germline V CDR1 and CDR2: LNHDA, SQIVND (reference sequence). The CDR3 is made up of 14 amino acids. The trim removed 6 bases at V and 4 bases at J, leaving 8 bases unmatched. The CDR3 reads CASSPSGTGYEQYF. CDR3 in DNA: TGTGCCAGTAGCCCTTCCGGGACAGGATACGAGCAGTACTTC. Based on the CDR3 plus reference TRBV19 and TRBJ2-7, the full variable domain is DGGITQSPKYLFRKEGQNVTLSCEQNLNHDAMYWYRQDPGQGLRLIYYSQIVNDFQKGDIAEGYSVSREKKESFPLTVTSAQKNPTAFYLCASSPSGTGYEQYFGPGTRLTVT.

The rearrangement joins TRBV6-6 to TRBJ2-5, with 7 nucleotides matching TRBD2. J lost 0 bases, V lost 11 bases, and 6 bases had no gene match. Per the germline V gene, CDR1 is MNHNY and CDR2 is SVGAGI (reference sequence). The CDR3 sequence is 13 residues long. This CDR3 is CAVWRGNQETQYF. The CDR3 DNA is TGTGCCGTTTGGCGGGGGAACCAAGAGACCCAGTACTTC.

This chain connects TRBV19 to TRBJ1-2; TRBD1 might be the D (5 bases). Deletions cut 6 bases from V and 4 bases from J, with 18 bases between. The CDR3 runs to 15 residues. Germline V lookup: CDR1 LNHDA, CDR2 SQIVND (reference sequence). The CDR3 reads CASSQMTEMSYGYTF. The DNA of the CDR3 is TGTGCCAGTAGCCAGATGACAGAGATGAGCTATGGCTACACCTTC.

This chain links TRBV9 with TRBJ1-3, with D possibly TRBD1 on 6 matching bases. The V end lost 0 bases, the J end lost 4 bases, and 14 bases lay between the germline ends. CDR1 SGDLS and CDR2 YYNGEE come from the germline V gene. This CDR3 is 16 amino acids long. In DNA, the CDR3 is TGTGCCAGCAGCGTAGCCCAACAGGGCAACGGAAACACCATATATTTT. This gives the protein CASSVAQQGNGNTIYF.

This chain uses TRBV30 with TRBJ1-5; 12 bases map to TRBD1. The CDR3 spans 16 residues. Germline CDR1 GTSNPN, CDR2 SVGIG (reference sequence). J gave up 5 bases and V 0 bases, and 5 bases lay outside the gene matches. This chain's CDR3 is CAWSVLGQGADQPQHF. Written as DNA, the CDR3 is TGTGCCTGGAGTGTACTGGGACAGGGGGCCGATCAGCCCCAGCATTTT.

V gene TRBV7-3 combines with J gene TRBJ1-2; D might be TRBD1 (5 bases). CDR1 is SGHTA and CDR2 is FQGTGA in the germline V gene. V was cut by 5 bases and J by 1 base, with 14 bases left in between. The CDR3 is 15 amino acids. The CDR3 loop is CASSPTTEYNYGYTF. In nucleotides, the CDR3 is TGTGCCAGCAGCCCGACGACAGAGTATAACTATGGCTACACCTTC.

The chain uses TRBV10-2 and TRBJ2-7, with TRBD1 matching 8 bases. This CDR3 contains 14 residues. V was pared by 9 bases and J by 4 bases, with 11 bases of the junction left unmatched. Per germline, CDR1 WSHSY and CDR2 SAAADI. CDR3 nucleotides: TGCGCCAGTATGACAGGGGCCATTAATTACGAGCAGTACTTC. This sequence encodes CASMTGAINYEQYF.